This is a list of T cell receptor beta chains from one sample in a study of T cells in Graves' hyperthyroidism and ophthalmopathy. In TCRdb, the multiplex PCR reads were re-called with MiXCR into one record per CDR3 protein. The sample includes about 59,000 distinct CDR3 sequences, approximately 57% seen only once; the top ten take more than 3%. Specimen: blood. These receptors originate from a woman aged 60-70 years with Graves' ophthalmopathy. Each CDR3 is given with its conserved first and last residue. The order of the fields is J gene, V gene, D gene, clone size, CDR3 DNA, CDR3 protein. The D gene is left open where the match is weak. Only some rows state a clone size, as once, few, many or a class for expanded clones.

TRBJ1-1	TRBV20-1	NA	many	TGCAGTGCTAGTAGGGCCGATAAGGGCACTGAAGCTTTCTTT	CSASRADKGTEAFF
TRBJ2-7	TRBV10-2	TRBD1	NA	TGCGCCAGCAGGGGGGGGACAGGGTCGGGCTACGAGCAGTACTTC	CASRGGTGSGYEQYF
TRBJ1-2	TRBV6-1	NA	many	TGTGCCAGCAGCGCGAATACAGGGTTCAACTATGGCTACACCTTC	CASSANTGFNYGYTF
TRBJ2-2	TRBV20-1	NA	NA	TGCAGTGCTAGACCCTCCTCGGCGGGACTGAACACCGGGGAGCTGTTTTTT	CSARPSSAGLNTGELFF
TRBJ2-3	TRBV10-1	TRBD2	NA	TGCGCCAGCAGCGAGGGTCTAGCGGACCTGTTGGGTACGCAGTATTTT	CASSEGLADLLGTQYF
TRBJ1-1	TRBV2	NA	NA	TGTGCCAGCAGGAGCCAGAACACTGAAGCTTTCTTT	CASRSQNTEAFF
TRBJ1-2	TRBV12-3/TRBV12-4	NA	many	TGTGCCAGCAGTCACGGCGTCGGACAGACTAACTATGGCTACACCTTC	CASSHGVGQTNYGYTF
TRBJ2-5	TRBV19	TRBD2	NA	TGTGCCAGTAGTTTCAAAGCGGGAGAGGGGGAGACCCAGTACTTC	CASSFKAGEGETQYF
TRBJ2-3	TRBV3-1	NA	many	TGTGCCAGCAGCCATGGACAGCGGACAGATACGCAGTATTTT	CASSHGQRTDTQYF
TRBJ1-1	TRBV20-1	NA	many	TGCAGTGCTAGAGGGGCCTTTAGCAAGAACACTGAAGCTTTCTTT	CSARGAFSKNTEAFF
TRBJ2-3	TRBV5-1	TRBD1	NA	TGCGCCAGCAGCCCGGGACAGGGAAGAGATACGCAGTATTTT	CASSPGQGRDTQYF
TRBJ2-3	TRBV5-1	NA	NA	TGCGCCAGCAGCGCCACGTCAGGGGCAAGCTCCTACAATGAGCAGTATTTT	CASSATSGASSYNEQYF
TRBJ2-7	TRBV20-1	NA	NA	TGCAGTGGCGGTGGGGCGGGGGCTTACGAGCAGTACTTC	CSGGGAGAYEQYF
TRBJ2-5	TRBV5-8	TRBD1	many	TGTGCCAGCAGCTCCCAACCTCTGGGGACAGCCCATGTGACCCAGTACTTC	CASSSQPLGTAHVTQYF
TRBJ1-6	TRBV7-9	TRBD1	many	TGTGCCAGCAGCTTAGGCCCCGGACAGGGAGTTGATTCACCCCTCCACTTT	CASSLGPGQGVDSPLHF
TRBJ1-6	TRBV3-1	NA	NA	TGTGCCAGCAGCTTCGGGAAATCACCCCTCCACTTT	CASSFGKSPLHF
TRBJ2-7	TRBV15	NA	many	TGTGCCACCAGCAAATCTCCCGGGACCCAATACGAGCAGTACTTC	CATSKSPGTQYEQYF
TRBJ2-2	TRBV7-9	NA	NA	TGTGCCAGCAGCTTAAGAAGGGCGAACACCGGGGAGCTGTTTTTT	CASSLRRANTGELFF
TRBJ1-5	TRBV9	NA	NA	TGTGCCAGCAGCGTAGCAGGGGGCAATCAGCCCCAGCATTTT	CASSVAGGNQPQHF
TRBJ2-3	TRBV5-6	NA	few	TGTGCCAGCAGCTGGCAGCACACAGATACGCAGTATTTT	CASSWQHTDTQYF
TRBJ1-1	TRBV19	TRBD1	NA	TGTGCCAGTAGTATCCCGGGACAGGGTAGGGCTTTCTTT	CASSIPGQGRAFF
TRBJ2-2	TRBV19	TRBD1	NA	TGTGCCAGTAGTGGGACAGGGGTGACCGGGGAGCTGTTTTTT	CASSGTGVTGELFF
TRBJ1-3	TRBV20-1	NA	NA	TGCAGTGCTAGACCCGCCAACGGAGACACCATATATTTT	CSARPANGDTIYF
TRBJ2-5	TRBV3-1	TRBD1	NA	TGTGTCAGCAGCTTACTCTTTAAGAAGGGGGCCCAAGAGACCCAGTACTTC	CVSSLLFKKGAQETQYF
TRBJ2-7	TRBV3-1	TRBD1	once	TGTGCCAGCAGCCGAACAGGGGACAGGGACGAGCAGTACTTC	CASSRTGDRDEQYF
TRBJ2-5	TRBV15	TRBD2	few	TGTGCCACCAGCGAAGCTAGCGGGGGAATGGAGACCCAGTACTTC	CATSEASGGMETQYF
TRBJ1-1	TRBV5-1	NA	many	TGCGCCAGCAGCTTGGCTACGTTGAACACTGAAGCTTTCTTT	CASSLATLNTEAFF
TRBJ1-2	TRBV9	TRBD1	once	TGTGCCAGCAGCGTACAGGGGGGATATAACTATGGCTACACCTTC	CASSVQGGYNYGYTF
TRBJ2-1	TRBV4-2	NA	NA	TGTGCCAGCAGCCAAGGCGGGGCCTACAATGAGCAGTTCTTC	CASSQGGAYNEQFF